This T cell receptor (beta chain) stems from a study of blood T cell repertoires in COVID-19. Across the study: The analysed material was cDNA or gDNA that came from T cells, B-cell-depleted T cells, or PBMCs.

Original data processing: Estimation of nucleated cell counts relied on the amplification of reference gene primers. The data were produced by immunoSEQ multiplex PCR, yet TCRdb's version contains in-frame clones alone and is incomplete. The V and J calls and clone size come from that table; D and trimming were worked out from the DNA. The data show about 150,000 clones, about four fifths seen once. Germline CDR1 is MDHEN and CDR2 is SYDVKM. The J segment lost 3 bases and the V segment lost 7 bases, leaving 11 bases of the junction unmatched. CDR3 size: 16 residues. The sequence came from a man aged 65 to 85 with acute or convalescent COVID-19. This chain links TRBV28 with TRBJ2-2, with 7 bases identical to TRBD2. The sequenced sample was peripheral blood. CDR3 DNA sequence: TGTGCCAGCATCCCTCACGGGGAGGGAGACACCGGGGAGCTGTTTTTT. This encodes CASIPHGEGDTGELFF.